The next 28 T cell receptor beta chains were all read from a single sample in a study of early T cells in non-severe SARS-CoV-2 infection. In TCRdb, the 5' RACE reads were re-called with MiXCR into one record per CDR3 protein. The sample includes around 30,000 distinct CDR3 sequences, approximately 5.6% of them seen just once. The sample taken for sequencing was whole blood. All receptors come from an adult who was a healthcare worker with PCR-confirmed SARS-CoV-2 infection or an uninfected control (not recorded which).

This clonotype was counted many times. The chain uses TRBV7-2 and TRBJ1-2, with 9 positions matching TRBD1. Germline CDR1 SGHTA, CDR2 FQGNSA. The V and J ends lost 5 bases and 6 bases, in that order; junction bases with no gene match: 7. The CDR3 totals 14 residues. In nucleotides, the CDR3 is TGTGCCAGCAGCCCGTGGACAGGGGAGGATGGCTACACCTTC. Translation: CASSPWTGEDGYTF.

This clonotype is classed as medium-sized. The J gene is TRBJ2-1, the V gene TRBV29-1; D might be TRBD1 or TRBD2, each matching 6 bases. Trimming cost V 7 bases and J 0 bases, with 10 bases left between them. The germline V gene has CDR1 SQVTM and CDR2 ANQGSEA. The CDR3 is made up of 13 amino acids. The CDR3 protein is CSAEGDSYNEQFF. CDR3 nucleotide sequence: TGCAGCGCGGAGGGGGACTCCTACAATGAGCAGTTCTTC.

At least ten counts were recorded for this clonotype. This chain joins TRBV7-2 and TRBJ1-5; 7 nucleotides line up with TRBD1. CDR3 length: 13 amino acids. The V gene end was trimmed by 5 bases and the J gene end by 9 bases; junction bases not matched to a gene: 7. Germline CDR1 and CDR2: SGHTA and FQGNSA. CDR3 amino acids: CASSRQGDAPQHF. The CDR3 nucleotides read TGTGCCAGCAGCAGACAGGGAGATGCGCCCCAGCATTTT.

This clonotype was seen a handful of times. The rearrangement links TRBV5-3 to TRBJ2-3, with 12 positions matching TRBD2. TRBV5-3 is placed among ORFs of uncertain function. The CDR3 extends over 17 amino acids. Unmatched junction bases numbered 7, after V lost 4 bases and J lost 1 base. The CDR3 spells CARSTGTSGLGTDTQYF. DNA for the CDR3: TGTGCCAGAAGCACTGGGACTAGCGGGCTTGGCACAGATACGCAGTATTTT.

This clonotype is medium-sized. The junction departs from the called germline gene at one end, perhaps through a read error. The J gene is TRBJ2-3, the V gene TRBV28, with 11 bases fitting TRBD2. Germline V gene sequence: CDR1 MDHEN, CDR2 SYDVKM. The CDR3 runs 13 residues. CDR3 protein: CASTLAGGYTQYF. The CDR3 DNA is TGTGCCAGCACTTTAGCGGGAGGGTATACGCAGTATTTT.

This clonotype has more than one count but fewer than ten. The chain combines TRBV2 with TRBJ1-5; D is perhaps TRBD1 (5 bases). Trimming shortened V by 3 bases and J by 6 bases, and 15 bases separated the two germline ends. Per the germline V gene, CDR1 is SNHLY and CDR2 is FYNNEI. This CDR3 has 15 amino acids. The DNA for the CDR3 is TGTGCCAGCAGTGACGAGGGGCTCGTATCTCAGCCCCAGCATTTT. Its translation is CASSDEGLVSQPQHF.

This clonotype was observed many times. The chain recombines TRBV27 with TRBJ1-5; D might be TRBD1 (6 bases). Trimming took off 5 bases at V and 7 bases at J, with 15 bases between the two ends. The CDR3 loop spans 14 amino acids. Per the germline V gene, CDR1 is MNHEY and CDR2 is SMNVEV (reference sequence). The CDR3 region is CASSDGTTGQPQHF. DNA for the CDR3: TGTGCCAGCAGTGACGGGACAACGGGCCAGCCCCAGCATTTT.

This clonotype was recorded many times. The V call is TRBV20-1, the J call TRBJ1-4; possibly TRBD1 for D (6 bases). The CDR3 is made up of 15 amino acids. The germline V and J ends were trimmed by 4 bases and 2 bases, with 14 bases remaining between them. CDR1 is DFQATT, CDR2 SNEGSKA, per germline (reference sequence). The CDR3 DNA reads TGCAGTGCTATCTCTCCAGGGGCGACTAATGAAAAACTGTTTTTT. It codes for CSAISPGATNEKLFF.

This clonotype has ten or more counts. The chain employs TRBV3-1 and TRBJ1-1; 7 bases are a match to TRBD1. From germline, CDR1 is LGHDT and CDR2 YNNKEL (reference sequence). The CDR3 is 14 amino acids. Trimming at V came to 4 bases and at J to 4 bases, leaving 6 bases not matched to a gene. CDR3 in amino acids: CASSLRQGGTEAFF. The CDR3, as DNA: TGTGCCAGCAGCCTCCGACAGGGTGGCACTGAAGCTTTCTTT.

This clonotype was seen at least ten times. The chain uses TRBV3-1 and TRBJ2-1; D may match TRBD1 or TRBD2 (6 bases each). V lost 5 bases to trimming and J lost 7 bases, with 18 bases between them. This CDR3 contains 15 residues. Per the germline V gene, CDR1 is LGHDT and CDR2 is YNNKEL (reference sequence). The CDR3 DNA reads TGTGCCAGCAGCTACTTATCGGGGGCCTCGAATGAGCAGTTCTTC. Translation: CASSYLSGASNEQFF.

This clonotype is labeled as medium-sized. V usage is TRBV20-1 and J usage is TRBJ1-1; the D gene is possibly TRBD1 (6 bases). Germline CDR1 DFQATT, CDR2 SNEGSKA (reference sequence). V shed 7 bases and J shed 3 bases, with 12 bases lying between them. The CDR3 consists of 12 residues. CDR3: CSVLQGDTEAFF. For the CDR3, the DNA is TGCAGTGTCCTACAGGGAGACACTGAAGCTTTCTTT.

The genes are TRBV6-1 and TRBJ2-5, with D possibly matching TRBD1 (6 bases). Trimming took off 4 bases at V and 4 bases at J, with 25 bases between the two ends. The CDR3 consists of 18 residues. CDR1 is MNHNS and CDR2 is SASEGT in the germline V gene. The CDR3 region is CASSVGTFSVAGRETQYF. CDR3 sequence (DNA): TGTGCCAGCAGTGTGGGGACATTTAGTGTCGCGGGTCGAGAGACCCAGTACTTC.

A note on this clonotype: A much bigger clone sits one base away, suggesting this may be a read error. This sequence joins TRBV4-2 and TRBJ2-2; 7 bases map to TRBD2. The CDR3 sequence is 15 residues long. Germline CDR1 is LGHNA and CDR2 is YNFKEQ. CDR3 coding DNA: TGTGCCAGCAGCCGACGCCGGGGGGATCCCGGGGTGCTGTTTTTT. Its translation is CASSRRRGDPGVLFF.

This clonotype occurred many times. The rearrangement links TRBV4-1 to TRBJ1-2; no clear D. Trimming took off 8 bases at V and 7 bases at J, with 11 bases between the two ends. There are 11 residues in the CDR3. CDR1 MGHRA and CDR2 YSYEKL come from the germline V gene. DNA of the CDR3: TGCGCCAGCTCCGATTGGGGTGGCTACACCTTC. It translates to CASSDWGGYTF.

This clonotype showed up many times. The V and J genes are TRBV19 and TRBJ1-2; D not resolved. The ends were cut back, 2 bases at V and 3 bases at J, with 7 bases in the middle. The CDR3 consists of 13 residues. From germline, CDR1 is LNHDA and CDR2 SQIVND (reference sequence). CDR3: CASSINGDYGYTF. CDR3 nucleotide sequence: TGTGCCAGTAGTATAAACGGAGACTATGGCTACACCTTC.

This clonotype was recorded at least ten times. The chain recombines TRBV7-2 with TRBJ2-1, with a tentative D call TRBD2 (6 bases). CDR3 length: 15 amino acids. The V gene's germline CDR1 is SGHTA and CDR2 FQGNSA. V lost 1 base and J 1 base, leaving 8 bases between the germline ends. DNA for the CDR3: TGTGCCAGCAGCTTAGATAGCGGTTCCTACAATGAGCAGTTCTTC. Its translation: CASSLDSGSYNEQFF.

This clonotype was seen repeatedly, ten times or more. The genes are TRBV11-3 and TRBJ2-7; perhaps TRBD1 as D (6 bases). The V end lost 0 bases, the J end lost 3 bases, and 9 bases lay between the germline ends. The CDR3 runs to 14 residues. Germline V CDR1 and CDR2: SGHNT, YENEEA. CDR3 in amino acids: CASSLDPDSYEQYF. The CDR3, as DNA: TGTGCCAGCAGCTTAGACCCGGACAGCTACGAGCAGTACTTC.

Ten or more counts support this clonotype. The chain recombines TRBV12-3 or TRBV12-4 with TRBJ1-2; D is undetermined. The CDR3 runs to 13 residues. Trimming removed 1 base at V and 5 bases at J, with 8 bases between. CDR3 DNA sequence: TGTGCCAGCAGTTTAGGAGAACAGTATGGCTACACCTTC. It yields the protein CASSLGEQYGYTF.

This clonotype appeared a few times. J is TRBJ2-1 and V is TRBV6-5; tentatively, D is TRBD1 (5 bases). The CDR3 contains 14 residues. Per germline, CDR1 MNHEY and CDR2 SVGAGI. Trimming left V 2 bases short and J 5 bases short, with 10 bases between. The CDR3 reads CASSYSRGNNEQFF. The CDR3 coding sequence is TGTGCCAGCAGTTACAGTAGGGGAAACAATGAGCAGTTCTTC.

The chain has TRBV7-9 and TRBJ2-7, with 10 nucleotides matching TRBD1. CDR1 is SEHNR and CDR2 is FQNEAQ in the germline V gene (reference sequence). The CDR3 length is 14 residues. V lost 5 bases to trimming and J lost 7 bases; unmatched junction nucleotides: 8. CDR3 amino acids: CASSPDRGQREQYF. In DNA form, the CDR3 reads TGTGCCAGCAGCCCCGACAGGGGGCAGAGGGAGCAGTACTTC.

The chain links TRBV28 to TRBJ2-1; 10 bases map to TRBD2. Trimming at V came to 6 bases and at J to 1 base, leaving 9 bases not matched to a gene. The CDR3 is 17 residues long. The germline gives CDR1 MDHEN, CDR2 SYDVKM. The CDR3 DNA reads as TGTGCCAGCAGCTCCCCCGGACTAGCGGCATCCTACAATGAGCAGTTCTTC. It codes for CASSSPGLAASYNEQFF.

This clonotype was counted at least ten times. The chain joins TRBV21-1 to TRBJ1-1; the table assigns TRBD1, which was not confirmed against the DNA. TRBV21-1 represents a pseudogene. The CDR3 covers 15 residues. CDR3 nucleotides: TGTGCCAGCAGCAAACCGGGACAGTCGAACACTGAAGCTTTCTTT. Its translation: CASSKPGQSNTEAFF.

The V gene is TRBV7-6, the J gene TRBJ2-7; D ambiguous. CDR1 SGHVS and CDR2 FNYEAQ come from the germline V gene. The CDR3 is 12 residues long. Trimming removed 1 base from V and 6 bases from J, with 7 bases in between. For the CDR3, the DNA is TGTGCCAGCAGCTTAGGCACATCCGAGCAGTACTTC. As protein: CASSLGTSEQYF.

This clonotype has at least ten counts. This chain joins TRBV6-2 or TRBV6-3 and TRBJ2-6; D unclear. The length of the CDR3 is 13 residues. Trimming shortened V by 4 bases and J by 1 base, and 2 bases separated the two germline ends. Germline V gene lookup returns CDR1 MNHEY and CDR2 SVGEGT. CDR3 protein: CASSFSGANVLTF. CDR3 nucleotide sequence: TGTGCCAGCAGTTTTTCTGGGGCCAACGTCCTGACTTTC.

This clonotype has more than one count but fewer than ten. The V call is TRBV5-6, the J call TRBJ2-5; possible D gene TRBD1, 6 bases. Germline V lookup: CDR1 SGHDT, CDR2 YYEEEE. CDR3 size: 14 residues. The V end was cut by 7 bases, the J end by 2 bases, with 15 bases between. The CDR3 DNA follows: TGTGCCAGCGAACAGGGATGGAGGCAAGAGACCCAGTACTTC. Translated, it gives CASEQGWRQETQYF. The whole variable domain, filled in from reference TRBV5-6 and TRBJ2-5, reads DAGVTQSPTHLIKTRGQQVTLRCSPKSGHDTVSWYQQALGQGPQFIFQYYEEEERQRGNFPDRFSGHQFPNYSSELNVNALLLGDSALYLCASEQGWRQETQYFGPGTRLLVL.

CDR3 loop: CASSSVGTSQDTQYF. The CDR3, as DNA: TGTGCCAGCAGCTCTGTCGGGACTAGTCAAGATACGCAGTATTTT. The chain links TRBV7-2 to TRBJ2-3; 8 bases align to TRBD2. The CDR3 is made up of 15 amino acids. Germline values: CDR1 SGHTA, CDR2 FQGNSA. The junction had 8 bases not matched to a gene; V was cut back by 4 bases and J by 5 bases.

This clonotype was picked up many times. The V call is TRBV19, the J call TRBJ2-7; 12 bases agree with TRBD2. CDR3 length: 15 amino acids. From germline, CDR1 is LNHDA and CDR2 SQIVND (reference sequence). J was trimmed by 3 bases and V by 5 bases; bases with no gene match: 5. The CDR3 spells CASSDGTSGRYEQYF. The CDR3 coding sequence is TGTGCCAGTAGTGACGGGACTAGCGGGCGCTACGAGCAGTACTTC.

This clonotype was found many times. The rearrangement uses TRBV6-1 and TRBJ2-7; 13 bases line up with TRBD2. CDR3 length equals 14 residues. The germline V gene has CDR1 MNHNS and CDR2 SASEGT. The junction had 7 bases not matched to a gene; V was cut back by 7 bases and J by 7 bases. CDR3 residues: CASNPGLAGLEQYF. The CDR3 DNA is TGTGCCAGCAATCCGGGACTAGCGGGATTGGAGCAGTACTTC.